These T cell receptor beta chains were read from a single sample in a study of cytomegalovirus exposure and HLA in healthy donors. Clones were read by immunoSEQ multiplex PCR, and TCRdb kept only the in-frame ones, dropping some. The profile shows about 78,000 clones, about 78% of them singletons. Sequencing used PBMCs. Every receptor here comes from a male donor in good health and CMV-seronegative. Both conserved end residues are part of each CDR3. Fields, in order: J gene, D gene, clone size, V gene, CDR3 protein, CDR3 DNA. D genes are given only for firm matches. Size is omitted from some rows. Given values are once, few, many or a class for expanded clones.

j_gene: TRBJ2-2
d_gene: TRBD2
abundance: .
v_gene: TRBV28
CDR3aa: CASSFTSGRASTGELFF
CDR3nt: TGTGCCAGCAGTTTTACTAGCGGGAGGGCGAGCACCGGGGAGCTGTTTTTT

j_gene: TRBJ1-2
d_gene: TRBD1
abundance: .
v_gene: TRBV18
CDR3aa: CASSLDRANNYGYTF
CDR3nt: TGTGCCAGCTCACTCGACAGGGCGAATAACTATGGCTACACCTTC

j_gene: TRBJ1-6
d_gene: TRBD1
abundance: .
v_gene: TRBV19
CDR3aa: CASSIGDRVYNSPLNF
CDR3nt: TGTGCCAGTAGTATAGGGGACAGAGTTTATAATTCACCCCTCAACTTT

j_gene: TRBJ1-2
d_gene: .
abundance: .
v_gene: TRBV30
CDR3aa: CAWSTGTGGGYTF
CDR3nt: TGTGCCTGGAGTACCGGGACCGGGGGTGGCTACACCTTC

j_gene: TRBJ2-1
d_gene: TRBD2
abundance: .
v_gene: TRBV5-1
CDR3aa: CASSLGAGGRNEQFF
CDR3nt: TGCGCCAGCAGCTTGGGGGCGGGGGGGAGAAATGAGCAGTTCTTC

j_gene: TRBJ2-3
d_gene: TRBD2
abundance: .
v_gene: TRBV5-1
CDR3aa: CASSSGTSGGTDTQYF
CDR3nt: TGCGCCAGCAGCTCCGGGACTAGCGGGGGGACAGATACGCAGTATTTT

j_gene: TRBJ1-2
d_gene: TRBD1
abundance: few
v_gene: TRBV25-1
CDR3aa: CASSPGGGGSYGYPF
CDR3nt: TGTGCCAGCAGTCCAGGGGGCGGCGGGTCCTATGGCTACCCCTTC

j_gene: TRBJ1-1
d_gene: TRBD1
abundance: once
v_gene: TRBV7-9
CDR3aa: CASSQRTGTEAFF
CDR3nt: TGTGCCAGCAGCCAAAGGACAGGGACTGAAGCTTTCTTT

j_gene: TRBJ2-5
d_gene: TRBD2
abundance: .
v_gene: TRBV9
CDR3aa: CASSVDGGETQYF
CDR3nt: TGTGCCAGCAGCGTAGACGGGGGGGAGACCCAGTACTTC

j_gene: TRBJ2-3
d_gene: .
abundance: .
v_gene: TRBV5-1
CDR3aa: CASSLEGGRTDTQYF
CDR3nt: TGCGCCAGCAGCTTGGAAGGAGGGCGCACAGATACGCAGTATTTT